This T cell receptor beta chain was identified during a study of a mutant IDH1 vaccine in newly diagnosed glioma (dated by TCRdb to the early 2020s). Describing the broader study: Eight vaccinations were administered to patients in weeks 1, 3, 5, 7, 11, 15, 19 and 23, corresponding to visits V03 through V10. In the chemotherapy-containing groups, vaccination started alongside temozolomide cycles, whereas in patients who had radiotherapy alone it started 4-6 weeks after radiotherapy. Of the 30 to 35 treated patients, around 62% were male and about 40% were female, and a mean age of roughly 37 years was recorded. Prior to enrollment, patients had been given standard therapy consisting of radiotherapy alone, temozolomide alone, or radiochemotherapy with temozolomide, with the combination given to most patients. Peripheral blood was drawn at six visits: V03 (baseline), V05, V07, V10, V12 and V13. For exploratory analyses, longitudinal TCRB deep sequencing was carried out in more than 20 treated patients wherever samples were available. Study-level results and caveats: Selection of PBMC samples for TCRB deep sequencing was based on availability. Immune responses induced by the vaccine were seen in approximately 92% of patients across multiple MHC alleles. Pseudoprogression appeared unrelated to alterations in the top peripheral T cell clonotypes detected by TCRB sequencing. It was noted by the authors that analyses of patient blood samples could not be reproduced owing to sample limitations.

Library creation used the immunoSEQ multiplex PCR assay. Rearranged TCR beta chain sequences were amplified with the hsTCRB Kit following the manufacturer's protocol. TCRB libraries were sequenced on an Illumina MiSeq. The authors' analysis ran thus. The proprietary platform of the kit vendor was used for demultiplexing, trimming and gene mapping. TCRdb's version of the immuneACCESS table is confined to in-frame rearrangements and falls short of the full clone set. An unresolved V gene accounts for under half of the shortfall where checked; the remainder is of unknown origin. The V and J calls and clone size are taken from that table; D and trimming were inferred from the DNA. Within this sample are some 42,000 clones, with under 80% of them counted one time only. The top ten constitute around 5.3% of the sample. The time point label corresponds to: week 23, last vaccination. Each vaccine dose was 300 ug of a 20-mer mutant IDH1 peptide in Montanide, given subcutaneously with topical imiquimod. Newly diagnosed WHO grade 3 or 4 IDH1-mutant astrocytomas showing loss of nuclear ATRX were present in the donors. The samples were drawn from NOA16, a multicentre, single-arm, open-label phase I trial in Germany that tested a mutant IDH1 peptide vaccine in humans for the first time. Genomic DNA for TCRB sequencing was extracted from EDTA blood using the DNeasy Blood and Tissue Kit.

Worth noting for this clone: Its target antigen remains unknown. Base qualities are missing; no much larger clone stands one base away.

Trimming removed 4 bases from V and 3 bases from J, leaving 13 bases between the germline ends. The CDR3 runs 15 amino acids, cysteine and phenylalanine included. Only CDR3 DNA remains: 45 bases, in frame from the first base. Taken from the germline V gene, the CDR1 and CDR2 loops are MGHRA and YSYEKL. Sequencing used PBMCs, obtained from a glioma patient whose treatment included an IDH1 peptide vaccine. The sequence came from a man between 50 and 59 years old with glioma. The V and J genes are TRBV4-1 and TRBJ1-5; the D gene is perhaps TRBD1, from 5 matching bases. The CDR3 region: CASSPREGLNQPQHF. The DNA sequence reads TGCGCCAGCAGCCCTCGGGAGGGGCTCAATCAGCCCCAGCATTTT.